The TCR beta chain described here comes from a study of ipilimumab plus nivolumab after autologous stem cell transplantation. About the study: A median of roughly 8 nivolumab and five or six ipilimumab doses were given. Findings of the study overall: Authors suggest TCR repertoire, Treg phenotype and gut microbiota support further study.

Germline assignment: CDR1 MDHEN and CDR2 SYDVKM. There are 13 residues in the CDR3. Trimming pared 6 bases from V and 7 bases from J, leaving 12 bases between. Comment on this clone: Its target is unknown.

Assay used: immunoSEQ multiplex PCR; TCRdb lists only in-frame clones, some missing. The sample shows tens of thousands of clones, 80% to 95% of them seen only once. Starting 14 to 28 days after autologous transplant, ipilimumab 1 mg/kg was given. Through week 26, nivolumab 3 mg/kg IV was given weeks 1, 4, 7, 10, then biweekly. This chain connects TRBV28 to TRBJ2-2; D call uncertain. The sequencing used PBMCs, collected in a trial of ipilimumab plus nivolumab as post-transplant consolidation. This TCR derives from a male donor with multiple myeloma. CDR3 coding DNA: TGTGCCAGCAGCCCACATGGAAGCGGGGAGCTGTTTTTT. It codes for CASSPHGSGELFF.